This is a list of T cell receptor beta chains from one sample in a study of STAT5B mutations in CD4+ large granular lymphocyte leukemia. Using immunoSEQ multiplex PCR, the repertoire was profiled, and TCRdb retains in-frame clones only, with some absent. The repertoire has around 34,000 clones, about 82% of them found once; the top ten carry 4.4%. Sequencing was performed on CD4+ T cells from blood buffy coats. The receptors were sampled from a human donor in good health. CDR3s include the opening cysteine and the closing phenylalanine or tryptophan. A D gene is named only where the DNA matches it firmly. For some rows the clone size is stated as once, few or many, or as a class when expanded; others skip it.

clone size: -
V gene: TRBV28
J gene: TRBJ1-2
D gene: -
CDR3 DNA: TGTGCCAGCAGTCTCGTCTACAGGGAGCGGGGCTACACCTTC
CDR3 protein: CASSLVYRERGYTF

clone size: few
V gene: TRBV11-2
J gene: TRBJ2-7
D gene: -
CDR3 DNA: TGTGCCAGCAGCGACCAGCTGGACTACGAGCAGTACTTC
CDR3 protein: CASSDQLDYEQYF

clone size: -
V gene: TRBV10-3
J gene: TRBJ1-3
D gene: TRBD1
CDR3 DNA: TGTGCCATCAGGGTGTGGACAGGGCAGTCTGGAAACACCATATATTTT
CDR3 protein: CAIRVWTGQSGNTIYF

clone size: -
V gene: TRBV7-9
J gene: TRBJ2-3
D gene: -
CDR3 DNA: TGTGCCAGCAGCTTACAGAGTAGCACAGATACGCAGTATTTT
CDR3 protein: CASSLQSSTDTQYF

clone size: -
V gene: TRBV28
J gene: TRBJ1-5
D gene: TRBD1
CDR3 DNA: TGTGCCAGCAGTGCTACCGGGACAGGGGCCAATCAGCCCCAGCATTTT
CDR3 protein: CASSATGTGANQPQHF

clone size: -
V gene: TRBV11-2
J gene: TRBJ2-2
D gene: -
CDR3 DNA: TGTGCCAGCAGCTTAGACGATTGGGAGCTGTTTTTT
CDR3 protein: CASSLDDWELFF

clone size: few
V gene: TRBV2
J gene: TRBJ1-2
D gene: -
CDR3 DNA: TGTGCCAGCACCTTCTCACAGAGGACCAACTATGGCTACACCTTC
CDR3 protein: CASTFSQRTNYGYTF

clone size: -
V gene: TRBV5-6
J gene: TRBJ1-4
D gene: TRBD1
CDR3 DNA: TGTGCCAGCAGCACGAGACAGGGAGGTGAAAAACTGTTTTTT
CDR3 protein: CASSTRQGGEKLFF

clone size: -
V gene: TRBV6-6
J gene: TRBJ1-3
D gene: -
CDR3 DNA: TGTGCCAGCAGGGCACAGGAGAGCTCTGGAAACACCATATATTTT
CDR3 protein: CASRAQESSGNTIYF

clone size: -
V gene: TRBV19
J gene: TRBJ2-3
D gene: TRBD2
CDR3 DNA: TGTGCCAGTAGTATAAACGGGAGGGCTGCAGATACGCAGTATTTT
CDR3 protein: CASSINGRAADTQYF

clone size: -
V gene: TRBV7-9
J gene: TRBJ2-3
D gene: -
CDR3 DNA: TGTGCCAGCAGCTTAGTGGGGGGTAATACGCAGTATTTT
CDR3 protein: CASSLVGGNTQYF

clone size: few
V gene: TRBV10-2
J gene: TRBJ2-1
D gene: -
CDR3 DNA: TGCGCCAGCAGTGATCGTAGCGGATGGGCATTAGTGGACAATGAGCAGTTCTTC
CDR3 protein: CASSDRSGWALVDNEQFF

clone size: -
V gene: TRBV19
J gene: TRBJ1-4
D gene: TRBD1
CDR3 DNA: TGTGCCAGTAGGGCGACAGGGAAGACAACTAATGAAAAACTGTTTTTT
CDR3 protein: CASRATGKTTNEKLFF

clone size: -
V gene: TRBV6-6
J gene: TRBJ2-1
D gene: -
CDR3 DNA: TGTGCCAGCAGTCGCGGGGGACAGCGAAGGTACAATGAGCAGTTCTTC
CDR3 protein: CASSRGGQRRYNEQFF

clone size: -
V gene: TRBV11-3
J gene: TRBJ2-1
D gene: TRBD2
CDR3 DNA: TGTGCCAGCAGCTTAGCGGGGCGGGAGGGCCGGAGTGAGCAGTTCTTC
CDR3 protein: CASSLAGREGRSEQFF

clone size: -
V gene: TRBV30
J gene: TRBJ1-6
D gene: -
CDR3 DNA: TGTGCCTGGAGTGTTAGGGGAAGATCACCCCTCCACTTT
CDR3 protein: CAWSVRGRSPLHF

clone size: -
V gene: TRBV7-3
J gene: TRBJ2-7
D gene: -
CDR3 DNA: TGTGCCAGCAGCCTCCCGGAGGCGCGGGAGCAGTACTTC
CDR3 protein: CASSLPEAREQYF

clone size: -
V gene: TRBV18
J gene: TRBJ1-2
D gene: TRBD1
CDR3 DNA: TGTGCCAGCTCACTCAACAGGGGGCGAGAGGTTCTGCCCTTC
CDR3 protein: CASSLNRGREVLPF

clone size: -
V gene: TRBV4-1
J gene: TRBJ1-4
D gene: -
CDR3 DNA: TGCGCCAGCAGCCAAGTCCCCCAGGGAGTTCGGTGGACGGCGAATGAAAAACTGTTTTTT
CDR3 protein: CASSQVPQGVRWTANEKLFF

clone size: once
V gene: TRBV7-2
J gene: TRBJ2-1
D gene: -
CDR3 DNA: TGTGCCAGCAGCTTAATTACTTTTGAGCAGTTCTTC
CDR3 protein: CASSLITFEQFF

clone size: -
V gene: TRBV28
J gene: TRBJ2-2
D gene: TRBD1
CDR3 DNA: TGTGCCAGCAGTTTAGTGGGACAGAGAAACACCGGGGAGCTGTTTTTT
CDR3 protein: CASSLVGQRNTGELFF

clone size: -
V gene: TRBV27
J gene: TRBJ2-5
D gene: -
CDR3 DNA: TGTGCCAGCAGTTTATCCCCCCAATGGACGGAGACCCAGTACTTC
CDR3 protein: CASSLSPQWTETQYF

clone size: -
V gene: TRBV28
J gene: TRBJ2-2
D gene: -
CDR3 DNA: TGTGCCAGCAGTTTAATCCTGTCCCATGGGAACACCGGGGAGCTGTTTTTT
CDR3 protein: CASSLILSHGNTGELFF

clone size: -
V gene: TRBV10-3
J gene: TRBJ2-1
D gene: -
CDR3 DNA: TGTGCCATCAGTGAAAATCCCCGCGCGGCCAATGAGCAGTTCTTC
CDR3 protein: CAISENPRAANEQFF

clone size: -
V gene: TRBV7-3
J gene: TRBJ2-5
D gene: -
CDR3 DNA: TGTGCCAGCAGCTTAAACCAGGGACGGGAGACCCAGTACTTC
CDR3 protein: CASSLNQGRETQYF

clone size: -
V gene: TRBV29-1
J gene: TRBJ2-3
D gene: TRBD2
CDR3 DNA: TGCAGCGTTGGGGGGGGGAGCACAGATACGCAGTATTTT
CDR3 protein: CSVGGGSTDTQYF

clone size: -
V gene: TRBV18
J gene: TRBJ2-7
D gene: TRBD1
CDR3 DNA: TGTGCCAGCTCAGCGGGACAGGGGGACGAGCAGTACTTC
CDR3 protein: CASSAGQGDEQYF

clone size: -
V gene: TRBV2
J gene: TRBJ2-3
D gene: TRBD2
CDR3 DNA: TGTGCCAGCAGCGATAGCGGGAGAACAGATACGCAGTATTTT
CDR3 protein: CASSDSGRTDTQYF

clone size: -
V gene: TRBV29-1
J gene: TRBJ2-7
D gene: TRBD2
CDR3 DNA: TGCAGCGTCGGGACTATCTACGAGCAGTACTTC
CDR3 protein: CSVGTIYEQYF

clone size: -
V gene: TRBV9
J gene: TRBJ1-2
D gene: -
CDR3 DNA: TGTGCCAGCAGCGTAGCTACGGGACCGACTAAGTATGGCTACACCTTC
CDR3 protein: CASSVATGPTKYGYTF

clone size: -
V gene: TRBV5-1
J gene: TRBJ1-1
D gene: TRBD1
CDR3 DNA: TGCGCCAGCAGGGCGGGACAGACGAACACTGAAGCTTTCTTT
CDR3 protein: CASRAGQTNTEAFF

clone size: few
V gene: TRBV5-1
J gene: TRBJ1-4
D gene: -
CDR3 DNA: TGCGCCAGCAGCTTGGATGGCAGTTATAATGAAAAACTGTTTTTT
CDR3 protein: CASSLDGSYNEKLFF

clone size: -
V gene: TRBV10-3
J gene: TRBJ2-3
D gene: TRBD1
CDR3 DNA: TGTGCCATCAGTCAAGGACAGGGGGTAACAGATACGCAGTATTTT
CDR3 protein: CAISQGQGVTDTQYF

clone size: few
V gene: TRBV12-2
J gene: TRBJ1-4
D gene: -
CDR3 DNA: TGTGCAAGTCGCACAGTCATCGGGACAGGGGGCGCGGATAACGAAAAACTGTTTTTT
CDR3 protein: CASRTVIGTGGADNEKLFF

clone size: -
V gene: TRBV9
J gene: TRBJ1-2
D gene: -
CDR3 DNA: TGTGCCAGCAGCGTAGCTCAGGCTTGGGGCTACACCTTC
CDR3 protein: CASSVAQAWGYTF

clone size: -
V gene: TRBV7-9
J gene: TRBJ1-1
D gene: -
CDR3 DNA: TGTGCCAGCAGCTTAAAGGTTAACACTGAAGCTTTCTTT
CDR3 protein: CASSLKVNTEAFF

clone size: -
V gene: TRBV27
J gene: TRBJ1-1
D gene: -
CDR3 DNA: TGTGCCAGCAGACAGCTAAACACTGAAGCTTTCTTT
CDR3 protein: CASRQLNTEAFF

clone size: -
V gene: TRBV28
J gene: TRBJ2-7
D gene: -
CDR3 DNA: TGTGCCAGCAGTTTACCCGGGAGCAGGCGCGAGCAGTACTTC
CDR3 protein: CASSLPGSRREQYF

clone size: -
V gene: TRBV7-8
J gene: TRBJ1-1
D gene: -
CDR3 DNA: TGTGCCAGCAGCGGACGCCCCGCAGGTTCGTTCAACACTGAAGCTTTCTTT
CDR3 protein: CASSGRPAGSFNTEAFF

clone size: -
V gene: TRBV5-1
J gene: TRBJ2-7
D gene: TRBD2
CDR3 DNA: TGCGCCAGCAGCCCGGGGGCTAGCGGGGACTACGAGCAGTACTTC
CDR3 protein: CASSPGASGDYEQYF

clone size: -
V gene: TRBV6-5
J gene: TRBJ2-7
D gene: -
CDR3 DNA: TGTGCCAGCAGCCATGGAGGGGAGCAGTACTTC
CDR3 protein: CASSHGGEQYF

clone size: -
V gene: TRBV4-3
J gene: TRBJ2-3
D gene: -
CDR3 DNA: TGCGCCAGCAGCCAAGAAGGCCTACGATATCCCACAGATACGCAGTATTTT
CDR3 protein: CASSQEGLRYPTDTQYF

clone size: -
V gene: TRBV5-5
J gene: TRBJ2-6
D gene: -
CDR3 DNA: TGTGCCAGCAGCTTGAACGGGCAGGGCTCTGGGGCCAACGTCCTGACTTTC
CDR3 protein: CASSLNGQGSGANVLTF

clone size: -
V gene: TRBV5-1
J gene: TRBJ2-3
D gene: -
CDR3 DNA: TGCGCCAGCAGCTTAGGCGGAGATACGCAGTATTTT
CDR3 protein: CASSLGGDTQYF

clone size: -
V gene: TRBV7-9
J gene: TRBJ2-1
D gene: TRBD2
CDR3 DNA: TGTGCCAGCAGCATAGGCGGGGGAAATGAGCAGTTCTTC
CDR3 protein: CASSIGGGNEQFF

clone size: once
V gene: TRBV10-3
J gene: TRBJ2-5
D gene: TRBD2
CDR3 DNA: TGTGCCACGACTAGCGGGACGGGGGTGGGAGAGACCCAGTACTTC
CDR3 protein: CATTSGTGVGETQYF

clone size: -
V gene: TRBV29-1
J gene: TRBJ2-7
D gene: -
CDR3 DNA: TGCAGCTCACGGACCTCCTCTTACGAGCAGTACTTC
CDR3 protein: CSSRTSSYEQYF

clone size: -
V gene: TRBV30
J gene: TRBJ2-6
D gene: -
CDR3 DNA: TGTGCCTGCACCCCCCCCATAAGGGGGGCCAACGTCCTGACTTTC
CDR3 protein: CACTPPIRGANVLTF